The 22 T cell receptor beta chains below were found in one sample sequenced in a study of CD8+ T cells in alopecia areata. Once RNA had been extracted, it was reverse transcribed into cDNA to act as the sequencing template. TCRdb keeps only in-frame clones here, not all; method: immunoSEQ multiplex PCR. The data hold 180,000 or so clones, with roughly 63% observed a single time. The sequenced sample was CD4+ T cells sorted from blood, obtained at week 0. The receptor set was obtained from a human donor with alopecia areata.

This clone was seen once. CDR3 loop: CASSLDRAKTETQYF. CDR3 DNA: TGTGCCAGTAGTCTGGACAGGGCAAAGACGGAGACCCAGTACTTC. The chain uses TRBV19 and TRBJ2-5, with TRBD1 matching 8 bases. The J segment lost 5 bases and the V segment lost 5 bases, leaving 10 bases of the junction unmatched. This CDR3 is 15 amino acids long. Germline CDR1 LNHDA, CDR2 SQIVND (reference sequence).

V and J are TRBV5-1 and TRBJ2-6, with a tentative D call TRBD1 (6 bases). Germline assignment: CDR1 SGHRS and CDR2 YFSETQ. V shed 5 bases and J shed 3 bases, with 15 bases lying between them. The length of the CDR3 is 16 residues. The chain's CDR3 is CASSHQGNHGANVLTF. CDR3 DNA: TGCGCCAGCAGTCACCAGGGGAACCATGGGGCCAACGTCCTGACTTTC.

The J gene is TRBJ1-1, the V gene TRBV29-1; tentative D call: TRBD1 (5 bases). V gave up 7 bases and J gave up 0 bases, with 12 bases separating them. Per germline, CDR1 SQVTM and CDR2 ANQGSEA. The CDR3 extends over 13 amino acids. The CDR3 protein is CSAGARMNTEAFF. In DNA, the CDR3 is TGCAGCGCCGGGGCCCGAATGAACACTGAAGCTTTCTTT.

This clone was seen more than once but under ten times. The genes are TRBV15 and TRBJ2-1; D uncertain. Deletions cut 0 bases from V and 7 bases from J, with 7 bases between. This CDR3 is built from 13 residues. From germline, CDR1 is LNHNV and CDR2 YYDKDF (reference sequence). CDR3 in amino acids: CATSRDFGNEQFF. CDR3 sequence (DNA): TGTGCCACCAGCAGAGATTTCGGTAATGAGCAGTTCTTC.

This clone came up a few times. The gene calls are TRBV5-6 and TRBJ1-3; D may be TRBD1 (5 bases). V was shortened by 5 bases and J by 10 bases, with 22 bases between the two germline ends. The CDR3 totals 15 residues. Germline CDR1 is SGHDT and CDR2 is YYEEEE. The CDR3 nucleotides are TGTGCCAGCAGGTACGGGCGGGACGGACTGAAGACCATATATTTT. Translation gives CASRYGRDGLKTIYF.

The genes are TRBV4-3 and TRBJ2-5; D might be TRBD2 (7 bases). The CDR3 length is 13 residues. The V and J ends lost 3 bases and 7 bases respectively, with 12 bases between them. Germline CDR1 LGHNA, CDR2 YSLEER. CDR3 region: CASSQGGLGTQYF. The CDR3, as DNA: TGCGCCAGCAGCCAGGGGGGGCTCGGGACCCAGTACTTC.

The chain uses TRBV14 and TRBJ2-3, with 8 bases aligning to TRBD1. CDR1 and CDR2 from the germline V gene are SGHDN and FVKESK. This CDR3 comprises 15 residues. J was trimmed by 1 base and V by 4 bases; bases with no gene match: 4. Here the CDR3 reads CASSRTGRRTDTQYF. In DNA form, the CDR3 reads TGTGCCAGCAGCCGGACAGGGCGTCGCACAGATACGCAGTATTTT.

The chain uses TRBV7-2 and TRBJ1-1; D not resolved. Germline values: CDR1 SGHTA, CDR2 FQGNSA. The ends were cut back, 5 bases at V and 2 bases at J, with 9 bases in the middle. The CDR3 is 13 residues long. Here the CDR3 DNA reads TGTGCCAGCAGCCCTCAGGTTAACACTGAAGCTTTCTTT. Its translation is CASSPQVNTEAFF.

The V and J genes are TRBV29-1 and TRBJ1-2, with D hard to call. Trimming took off 4 bases at V and 4 bases at J, with 7 bases between the two ends. CDR1 and CDR2 (germline): SQVTM, ANQGSEA. The CDR3 runs to 11 residues. DNA for the CDR3: TGCAGCGTTGGCAGTCTCTATGGCTACACCTTC. This gives the protein CSVGSLYGYTF.

The chain's CDR3 is CASSVVSGAYNEQFF. CDR3 coding DNA: TGTGCCAGCAGCGTAGTTAGCGGGGCCTACAATGAGCAGTTCTTC. The rearrangement joins TRBV9 to TRBJ2-1, with 8 bases lining up with TRBD2. V shed 0 bases, J shed 2 bases, and the junction held 1 base outside the gene matches. Germline-derived CDR1 and CDR2 are SGDLS and YYNGEE. The CDR3 contains 15 residues.

The J gene is TRBJ1-2, the V gene TRBV4-3, with D tentatively TRBD1 (5 bases). The CDR3 has 16 amino acids. Trimming removed 1 base at V and 0 bases at J, with 12 bases between. Looked up from germline, CDR1 is LGHNA and CDR2 is YSLEER. For the CDR3, the DNA is TGCGCCAGCAGCCAAGCGGGAGGGGTTTCTAACTATGGCTACACCTTC. Translation gives CASSQAGGVSNYGYTF.

This sequence joins TRBV7-2 and TRBJ1-2, with 9 bases fitting TRBD1. The ends lost 5 bases at V and 7 bases at J; junction bases unmatched: 5. Germline V gene sequence: CDR1 SGHTA, CDR2 FQGNSA. The CDR3 has 13 amino acids. Here the CDR3 reads CASSLDRGFGYTF. The CDR3 DNA reads TGTGCCAGCAGCCTAGACAGGGGGTTTGGCTACACCTTC.

This rearrangement joins TRBV6-4 to TRBJ2-1, with D possibly being TRBD2 (5 bases). Looked up from germline, CDR1 is MRHNA and CDR2 is SNTAGT. V lost 9 bases to trimming and J lost 3 bases, with 12 bases between them. CDR3 length equals 13 residues. CDR3 in amino acids: CASSPGIYNEQFF. The CDR3 DNA follows: TGTGCCAGTAGCCCGGGAATCTACAATGAGCAGTTCTTC.

V and J are TRBV30 and TRBJ2-2; D is undetermined. The ends were cut back, 3 bases at V and 5 bases at J, with 13 bases in the middle. Germline CDR1 and CDR2: GTSNPN and SVGIG (reference sequence). The CDR3 loop spans 14 amino acids. CDR3 sequence: CAWRATRRTGELFF. CDR3 sequence (DNA): TGTGCCTGGAGGGCAACCCGGCGAACCGGGGAGCTGTTTTTT.

This clone came up once. The chain employs TRBV5-1 and TRBJ2-1; D is ambiguous. The germline V gene has CDR1 SGHRS and CDR2 YFSETQ. The CDR3 sequence is 13 residues long. Trimming stripped 0 bases from V and 5 bases from J, with 6 bases between. The CDR3 protein is CASSLGFHNEQFF. As DNA, the CDR3 is TGCGCCAGCAGCTTGGGGTTTCACAATGAGCAGTTCTTC. Full variable domain (remainder filled in from reference TRBV5-1 and TRBJ2-1): KAGVTQTPRYLIKTRGQQVTLSCSPISGHRSVSWYQQTPGQGLQFLFEYFSETQRNKGNFPGRFSGRQFSNSRSEMNVSTLELGDSALYLCASSLGFHNEQFFGPGTRLTVL.

The CDR3 DNA sequence: TGTGCCTGGAGTGTAGGGGCTCCTGAGCAGTTCTTC. Its protein product is CAWSVGAPEQFF. The V gene is TRBV30, the J gene TRBJ2-1, with D maybe TRBD1 (5 bases). The CDR3 runs 12 residues. Trimming took off 0 bases at V and 9 bases at J, with 9 bases between the two ends. Germline values: CDR1 GTSNPN, CDR2 SVGIG (reference sequence).

The CDR3 bases are TGCGCCAGCACCAGGGGGACGGCAACTAATGAAAAACTGTTTTTT. It specifies CASTRGTATNEKLFF. This chain connects TRBV5-1 to TRBJ1-4, with 7 bases that match TRBD1. CDR1 is SGHRS and CDR2 is YFSETQ in the germline V gene. The CDR3 is 15 residues long. V lost 6 bases, J lost 0 bases, and 5 bases stayed unmatched. Supplemented by reference TRBV5-1 and TRBJ1-4, the full variable domain reads KAGVTQTPRYLIKTRGQQVTLSCSPISGHRSVSWYQQTPGQGLQFLFEYFSETQRNKGNFPGRFSGRQFSNSRSEMNVSTLELGDSALYLCASTRGTATNEKLFFGSGTQLSVL.

Points on this clone: Other DNA sequences in the sample encode the same CDR3. The chain combines TRBV7-2 with TRBJ1-1; unclear D gene. The CDR3 spans 14 residues. The germline gives CDR1 SGHTA, CDR2 FQGNSA. Trimming took 0 bases from V and 2 from J, leaving 7 bases between them. CDR3 region: CASSLAAANTEAFF. The CDR3 DNA follows: TGTGCCAGCAGCTTAGCGGCCGCCAACACTGAAGCTTTCTTT.

With respect to this clone: Different DNA sequences within this sample yield the same CDR3. The chain carries TRBV5-1 and TRBJ2-3; D gene unclear. The V gene's germline CDR1 is SGHRS and CDR2 YFSETQ. CDR3 size: 14 residues. Trimming cost V 0 bases and J 0 bases, with 5 bases left between them. As DNA, the CDR3 is TGCGCCAGCAGCTTGGGGCGCAGCACAGATACGCAGTATTTT. Its translation is CASSLGRSTDTQYF.

Details on this clone: The same CDR3 also results from other DNA sequences found in this sample. The rearrangement uses TRBV25-1 and TRBJ2-3; D not certain. The germline V gene has CDR1 MGHDK and CDR2 SYGVNS. The CDR3 spans 11 residues. V was trimmed by 7 bases and J by 5 bases, leaving 7 bases between them. The CDR3 loop reads CASTLGDTQYF. The CDR3 nucleotides are TGTGCCAGCACTCTCGGAGATACGCAGTATTTT.

This clone appeared a few times. The same CDR3 is also encoded by other DNA sequences in this sample. The chain couples TRBV29-1 to TRBJ2-7, with D possibly matching TRBD2 (6 bases). The CDR3 loop spans 11 amino acids. The V end was cut by 4 bases, the J end by 4 bases, with 8 bases between. Germline V gene lookup returns CDR1 SQVTM and CDR2 ANQGSEA. The CDR3 DNA follows: TGCAGCGTTGTCGGGGGTTACGAGCAGTACTTC. Protein product: CSVVGGYEQYF.

The CDR3: CASSQEQYTGELFF. CDR3 in DNA: TGCGCCAGCAGCCAAGAGCAGTACACCGGGGAGCTGTTTTTT. The chain is built from TRBV4-3 and TRBJ2-2; D gene uncertain. CDR3 size: 14 residues. Deletions cut 0 bases from V and 3 bases from J, with 5 bases between. The V gene's germline CDR1 is LGHNA and CDR2 YSLEER.